The 11 T cell receptor beta chains reported below all come from one sample, sequenced in a study of siplizumab effects on memory and regulatory T cells. Clones were read by immunoSEQ multiplex PCR, and TCRdb kept only the in-frame ones, dropping some. Here the sample spans around 97,000 clones, about 94% being singletons. The specimen sequenced was non-Treg CD4+ T cells sorted from blood. Every receptor here comes from a human donor in good health.

This chain links TRBV18 with TRBJ1-4; TRBD1 might be the D (5 bases). Trimming removed 6 bases from V and 7 bases from J, with 15 bases in between. Germline assignment: CDR1 KGHSH and CDR2 LQKENI. This CDR3 region has 14 residues. In nucleotides, the CDR3 is TGTGCCAGCTCGCCTACAGGACCAATTGAAAAACTGTTTTTT. Translated, it gives CASSPTGPIEKLFF.

J is TRBJ2-2 and V is TRBV7-8; D may be TRBD2 (5 bases). Germline V gene data show CDR1 as SGHVS and CDR2 as FQNEAQ. The CDR3 extends over 14 amino acids. Trimming removed 7 bases at V and 4 bases at J, with 13 bases between. This CDR3 is CASTPRAGTGELFF. CDR3 in DNA: TGTGCCAGCACCCCTCGCGCGGGCACCGGGGAGCTGTTTTTT.

The chain links TRBV18 to TRBJ2-3; the match to TRBD2 covers 10 bases. Germline V CDR1 and CDR2: KGHSH, LQKENI. V gave up 5 bases and J gave up 1 base; unmatched junction bases: 6. This CDR3 has 16 residues. This CDR3 is CASSFGLAAGTDTQYF. CDR3 in DNA: TGTGCCAGCTCATTTGGACTAGCGGCCGGCACAGATACGCAGTATTTT.

This CDR3 is CASSNLRGRESQPQHF. Written as DNA, the CDR3 is TGCGCCAGCAGCAACCTACGGGGGCGCGAAAGTCAGCCCCAGCATTTT. The rearrangement links TRBV4-1 to TRBJ1-5; D is perhaps TRBD1 (6 bases). V dropped 5 bases and J dropped 6 bases, with 20 bases sitting between them. CDR3 length: 16 amino acids. Germline V gene data show CDR1 as MGHRA and CDR2 as YSYEKL.

This rearrangement joins TRBV5-1 to TRBJ2-1; TRBD2 aligns across 8 bases. The CDR3 is made up of 14 amino acids. V was pared by 4 bases and J by 7 bases, with 7 bases of the junction left unmatched. Per the germline V gene, CDR1 is SGHRS and CDR2 is YFSETQ. Written as DNA, the CDR3 is TGCGCCAGCAGCCCGTCGTCGGGGGGGAATGAGCAGTTCTTC. Protein: CASSPSSGGNEQFF.

The chain employs TRBV6-1 and TRBJ1-2; D not resolved. This CDR3 spans 13 amino acids. Trimming removed 4 bases at V and 4 bases at J, with 10 bases between. CDR1 is MNHNS and CDR2 is SASEGT in the germline V gene. The CDR3 loop reads CASSGQTVYGYTF. The CDR3 region has the DNA TGTGCCAGCAGTGGACAAACAGTCTATGGCTACACCTTC.

The J gene is TRBJ1-2, the V gene TRBV9, with TRBD1 matching over 9 bases. CDR3 length: 15 amino acids. CDR1 and CDR2 from the germline V gene are SGDLS and YYNGEE. V lost 0 bases and J lost 0; bases outside the gene matches: 0. CDR3 loop: CASSVGDRANYGYTF. The CDR3 region has the DNA TGTGCCAGCAGCGTAGGGGACAGGGCTAACTATGGCTACACCTTC.

This clone has just a few counts. V usage is TRBV9 and J usage is TRBJ1-1; D perhaps matches TRBD1 (6 bases). The V and J ends lost 2 bases and 6 bases respectively, with 17 bases between them. The CDR3 sequence is 15 residues long. Per the germline V gene, CDR1 is SGDLS and CDR2 is YYNGEE. The CDR3, as DNA: TGTGCCAGCAGCGTGAGCGGAGGGGACAACCCTGAAGCTTTCTTT. This gives the protein CASSVSGGDNPEAFF.

The V call is TRBV6-1, the J call TRBJ1-3, with TRBD1 as a possible D gene (6 bases). This CDR3 spans 14 amino acids. Germline values: CDR1 MNHNS, CDR2 SASEGT. Trimming cost V 6 bases and J 2 bases, with 11 bases left between them. CDR3 loop: CASRINRAGNTIYF. The DNA for the CDR3 is TGTGCCAGCAGAATCAACAGGGCTGGAAACACCATATATTTT.

The chain is built from TRBV6-6 and TRBJ2-7; tentative D call: TRBD2 (6 bases). Trimming removed 2 bases at V and 3 bases at J, with 17 bases between. In germline, CDR1 is MNHNY, CDR2 SVGAGI (reference sequence). CDR3 length equals 16 residues. This CDR3 reads CASSYITVGSDYEQYF. The CDR3 bases are TGTGCCAGCAGTTACATCACGGTCGGGAGTGACTACGAGCAGTACTTC.

This clone was recorded once. This rearrangement joins TRBV18 to TRBJ2-6; a possible D gene is TRBD1 (5 bases). CDR3 length: 15 residues. V shed 8 bases and J shed 0 bases, with 11 bases lying between them. CDR1 is KGHSH and CDR2 is LQKENI in the germline V gene. The CDR3 DNA is TGTGCCAGCGGAGACAGCTACTCTGGGGCCAACGTCCTGACTTTC. Its translation is CASGDSYSGANVLTF.